This TCR beta chain was recorded in a study of blood T cell repertoires in COVID-19 (dated by TCRdb to the early 2020s). A note on the overall study: Collaborator samples came from the United States, Italy and Spain and covered acute and convalescent phases of COVID-19. The repertoires were made available in a free public database intended to serve as a resource for research on the immune response to SARS-CoV-2. Nearly every sample came with metadata listing a de-identified subject ID, COVID-19 status, age in years and sex. Where HLA class I and class II types were available, the types were taken from metadata supplied by the sample provider, not from assay-based typing. The prospective study material was composed of cDNA or gDNA derived from T cells, B-cell-depleted T cells, or PBMCs. The samples were drawn from the first 160 participants of the ongoing ImmuneRACE study and from 1,254 subjects provided by 6 global collaborators. Subjects who had been exposed to COVID-19, were actively infected with it, or had recovered from it provided the deeply sampled blood TCRbeta repertoires that made up the dataset.

This clone was detected a few times. The specificity of this receptor is unknown. No much larger clone exists at a distance of one base, and base qualities are not known. Whole blood was collected in K2EDTA tubes by collaborating institutions according to the institutions' own protocols. For TCRbeta analysis, collaborators shipped samples as frozen whole blood, isolated PBMCs, or DNA extracted from either of those sample types. Here is what the overall study found, with its caveats: The amount of clinical and demographic metadata varied by source and participant and was provided uncurated.

TCRbeta CDR3 regions were amplified from genomic DNA by means of the immunoSEQ Assay, a bias-controlled multiplex PCR. In the authors' own workflow: The number of nucleated cells in each sample was estimated by amplification of reference gene primers within the assay. Sequence reads were collapsed and filtered to measure the absolute abundance of every unique TCRbeta CDR3 rearrangement. For each sample, productive Simpson clonality was calculated as the square root of Simpson's diversity index across productive rearrangements. TCRdb took this table from immuneACCESS and kept in-frame rearrangements with V and J called. Such tables lack part of the clones; where checked against another copy, unresolved V genes explain under half of the gap, and the rest is unexplained. V and J calls and clone size come straight from that table; D and trimming were deduced from the DNA. This sample lists more than 80,000 clones; around 87% were detected once. Around 5.2% of the sample rests with the top ten.

The germline V gene supplies CDR1 KGHDR and CDR2 SFDVKD. From the cysteine through the phenylalanine, the CDR3 covers 14 amino acids. Here the CDR3 DNA is all that survives: 42 bases in frame from base 1. V loses 4 bases, J loses 3 bases, and the germline ends lie 9 bases apart. The chain uses TRBV24-1 and TRBJ1-5; TRBD1 is perhaps the D gene, given 5 matching bases. The sample consisted of peripheral blood. The TCR comes from a man in his forties with acute or convalescent COVID-19. The nucleotides read TGTGCCACCAGTGAAGACAGAATCAATCAGCCCCAGCATTTT. The resulting protein is CATSEDRINQPQHF.